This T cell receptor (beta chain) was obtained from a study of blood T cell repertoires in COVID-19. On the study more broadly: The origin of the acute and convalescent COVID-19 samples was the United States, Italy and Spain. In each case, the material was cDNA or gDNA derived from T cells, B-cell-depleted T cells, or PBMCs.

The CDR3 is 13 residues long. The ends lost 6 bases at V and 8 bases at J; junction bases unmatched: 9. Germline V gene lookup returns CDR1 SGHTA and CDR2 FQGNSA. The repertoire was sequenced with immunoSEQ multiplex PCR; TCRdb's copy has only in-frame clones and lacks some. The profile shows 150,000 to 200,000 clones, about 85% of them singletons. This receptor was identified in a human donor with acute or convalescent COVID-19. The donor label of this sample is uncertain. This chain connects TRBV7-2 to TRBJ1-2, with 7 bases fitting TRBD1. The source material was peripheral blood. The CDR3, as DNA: TGTGCCAGCAGACTAACAGGGGTACAAGGCTACACCTTC. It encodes CASRLTGVQGYTF.